The 32 T cell receptor beta chains in this list originate from one sample, sequenced in a study of blood T cell repertoires in COVID-19. The repertoire was sequenced with immunoSEQ multiplex PCR; TCRdb's copy has only in-frame clones and lacks some. The data contain hundreds of thousands of clones, about 80% of them singletons. Sequencing was done on a sample of peripheral blood. The origin of the receptors is a man older than 75 with acute or convalescent COVID-19.

This clone is termed medium-sized. The chain is built from TRBV7-8 and TRBJ1-2; 7 bases map to TRBD1. Germline CDR1 is SGHVS and CDR2 is FQNEAQ. The CDR3 is made up of 15 amino acids. The V segment lost 5 bases and the J segment 0 bases; nucleotides outside the gene matches: 6. CDR3 coding DNA: TGTGCCAGCAGCACAAGGGACAGACCTAACTATGGCTACACCTTC. Protein sequence: CASSTRDRPNYGYTF.

The chain is built from TRBV4-1 and TRBJ1-2, with 10 bases that match TRBD1. The CDR3 spans 15 residues. Germline V lookup: CDR1 MGHRA, CDR2 YSYEKL. With V trimmed by 4 bases and J by 5 bases, 7 bases remained unmatched. CDR3 sequence (DNA): TGCGCCAGCAGCCCCTCCGGGACAGGGGAATATGGCTACACCTTC. The encoded protein is CASSPSGTGEYGYTF.

CDR3 DNA sequence: TGTGCCAGCAGTCCCCGGACAGGGAAAGGCTACACCTTC. This sequence encodes CASSPRTGKGYTF. The chain combines TRBV28 with TRBJ1-2, with 8 bases lining up with TRBD1. J lost 8 bases, V lost 5 bases, and 7 bases had no gene match. CDR3 length: 13 amino acids. Germline loops: CDR1 MDHEN, CDR2 SYDVKM.

CDR3: CASSEGGSAEQFF. The DNA for the CDR3 is TGTGCCAGCAGTGAAGGTGGGAGCGCTGAGCAGTTCTTC. This chain joins TRBV2 and TRBJ2-1; a possible D gene is TRBD2 (5 bases). CDR3 length: 13 amino acids. CDR1 is SNHLY and CDR2 is FYNNEI in the germline V gene. Between the trimmed V and J ends, which lost 1 base and 9 bases, there was a span of 10 bases.

This rearrangement joins TRBV4-2 to TRBJ1-5; TRBD1 agrees at 8 bases. From germline, CDR1 is LGHNA and CDR2 YNFKEQ. V shed 5 bases, J shed 2 bases, and the junction held 8 bases outside the gene matches. The CDR3 contains 16 residues. CDR3 sequence (DNA): TGTGCCAGCAGCTTCGACAGGGGAAGAGGCAATCAGCCCCAGCATTTT. This encodes CASSFDRGRGNQPQHF.

This sequence joins TRBV5-4 and TRBJ2-1; maybe TRBD2 (6 bases). Per the germline V gene, CDR1 is SGHNT and CDR2 is YYREEE (reference sequence). Deletions cut 9 bases from V and 7 bases from J, with 20 bases between. The CDR3 is 14 residues long. CDR3 DNA: TGTGCCACCCAAAAGGGCGGGGTAGGGAATGAGCAGTTCTTC. Encoded protein: CATQKGGVGNEQFF.

The chain joins TRBV18 to TRBJ1-5, with D unclear. This CDR3 comprises 13 residues. Germline V gene sequence: CDR1 KGHSH, CDR2 LQKENI. Trimming took off 6 bases at V and 1 base at J, with 7 bases between the two ends. The CDR3 coding sequence is TGTGCCAGCTCCCCCGAGAGCAATCAGCCCCAGCATTTT. The encoded protein is CASSPESNQPQHF.

This clone appeared a few times. V usage is TRBV6-1 and J usage is TRBJ1-5; D might be TRBD1 (6 bases). The CDR3 is 17 residues long. V gave up 3 bases and J gave up 0 bases, with 15 bases separating them. CDR1 and CDR2 (germline): MNHNS, SASEGT. CDR3 residues: CASSDTGRGYSNQPQHF. The CDR3 DNA follows: TGTGCCAGCAGTGACACAGGGCGTGGGTATAGCAATCAGCCCCAGCATTTT.

This clone was seen a single time. The V gene is TRBV18, the J gene TRBJ1-1, with D uncertain. CDR1 is KGHSH, CDR2 LQKENI, per germline. The V end was cut by 5 bases, the J end by 3 bases, with 10 bases between. The CDR3 has 13 amino acids. CDR3 DNA: TGTGCCAGCTCAACCGACACATACACTGAAGCTTTCTTT. It is translated as CASSTDTYTEAFF.

The gene calls are TRBV4-1 and TRBJ1-3, with 9 bases fitting TRBD1. V was clipped by 4 bases and J by 0 bases; unmatched bases: 10. The CDR3 length is 18 residues. Per the germline V gene, CDR1 is MGHRA and CDR2 is YSYEKL. Written as DNA, the CDR3 is TGCGCCAGCAGCCGCACCCGGACAGGGGAGAGCTCTGGAAACACCATATATTTT. It specifies CASSRTRTGESSGNTIYF.

In nucleotides, the CDR3 is TGCGCCAGCTCTTTGGGGGCTGGCTACACCTTC. Translating it yields CASSLGAGYTF. The chain carries TRBV5-1 and TRBJ1-2; possibly TRBD1 for D (6 bases). CDR3 length equals 11 residues. Per the germline V gene, CDR1 is SGHRS and CDR2 is YFSETQ. V was shortened by 7 bases and J by 7 bases, with 11 bases between the two germline ends.

This chain links TRBV2 with TRBJ2-2; 7 nucleotides line up with TRBD2. The length of the CDR3 is 14 residues. Germline V lookup: CDR1 SNHLY, CDR2 FYNNEI. The V gene end was trimmed by 6 bases and the J gene end by 5 bases; junction bases not matched to a gene: 6. CDR3 nucleotide sequence: TGTGCCAGCAGCCTGACCGGGGGGACCGGGGAGCTGTTTTTT. This sequence encodes CASSLTGGTGELFF.

This CDR3 is CASSFRTGVMYSPLHF. CDR3 in DNA: TGTGCCAGCAGTTTCCGGACAGGGGTGATGTATTCACCCCTCCACTTT. The rearrangement joins TRBV27 to TRBJ1-6, with 9 positions matching TRBD1. Trimming at V came to 3 bases and at J to 8 bases, leaving 8 bases not matched to a gene. The CDR3 sequence is 16 residues long. Germline V gene lookup returns CDR1 MNHEY and CDR2 SMNVEV (reference sequence).

This sequence joins TRBV27 and TRBJ2-7; 7 nucleotides line up with TRBD2. Per germline, CDR1 MNHEY and CDR2 SMNVEV (reference sequence). CDR3 length: 14 amino acids. V shed 6 bases and J 5 bases; nucleotides not matched to a gene: 10. The chain's CDR3 is CASRAPGGGNEQYF. CDR3 DNA: TGTGCCAGCAGGGCCCCGGGGGGTGGAAACGAGCAGTACTTC.

This chain joins TRBV5-1 and TRBJ1-2; unclear D gene. V lost 0 bases, J lost 2 bases, and 8 bases lay in between. The CDR3 runs 14 residues. The V gene's germline CDR1 is SGHRS and CDR2 YFSETQ. CDR3 DNA: TGCGCCAGCAGCTTGGCCGACGGGAACTATGGCTACACCTTC. It encodes CASSLADGNYGYTF.

The rearrangement joins TRBV11-2 to TRBJ1-1; D uncertain. V gave up 3 bases and J gave up 2 bases, with 7 bases separating them. The CDR3 loop spans 13 amino acids. Germline V gives CDR1 SGHAT, CDR2 FQNNGV. This chain's CDR3 is CASSLAGNTEAFF. Written as DNA, the CDR3 is TGTGCCAGCAGCTTGGCAGGAAACACTGAAGCTTTCTTT.

The chain employs TRBV19 and TRBJ1-5; TRBD1 aligns across 7 bases. Losses at the gene ends were 8 bases for V and 3 bases for J; bases not matched to a gene: 4. The CDR3 runs 13 residues. Germline CDR1 and CDR2: LNHDA and SQIVND (reference sequence). CDR3 in amino acids: CASGQANNQPQHF. The CDR3 region has the DNA TGTGCCAGTGGACAGGCCAACAATCAGCCCCAGCATTTT.

The chain has TRBV5-1 and TRBJ1-6; no reliable D call. The V and J ends lost 2 bases and 7 bases respectively, with 13 bases between them. The CDR3 is 15 amino acids. Germline V gives CDR1 SGHRS, CDR2 YFSETQ. The CDR3 loop reads CASSLSGQTNSPLHF. In nucleotides, the CDR3 is TGCGCCAGCAGCTTAAGTGGGCAGACCAATTCACCCCTCCACTTT.

The chain uses TRBV7-9 and TRBJ2-3; a possible D gene is TRBD2 (5 bases). This CDR3 is 14 amino acids long. Trimming removed 0 bases from V and 5 bases from J, with 9 bases in between. Germline V gives CDR1 SEHNR, CDR2 FQNEAQ (reference sequence). CDR3 coding DNA: TGTGCCAGCAGCTTAGCTTCGGGGAAAGATACGCAGTATTTT. Translating gives CASSLASGKDTQYF.

The V call is TRBV7-9, the J call TRBJ2-1; D perhaps matches TRBD1 (6 bases). The V end was cut by 2 bases, the J end by 3 bases, with 14 bases between. The CDR3 extends over 16 amino acids. CDR1 is SEHNR, CDR2 FQNEAQ, per germline (reference sequence). The CDR3 sequence is CASSLRLRDNYNEQFF. The CDR3 bases are TGTGCCAGCAGCTTAAGACTTCGGGACAACTACAATGAGCAGTTCTTC.

This clone showed up just a few times. This chain links TRBV6-5 with TRBJ1-3; possibly TRBD1 for D (6 bases). The V end was cut by 5 bases, the J end by 4 bases, with 12 bases between. The CDR3 spans 14 residues. Germline V gene lookup returns CDR1 MNHEY and CDR2 SVGAGI. This CDR3 is CASSKAGDGNTIYF. The CDR3 coding sequence is TGTGCCAGCAGTAAGGCAGGGGACGGAAACACCATATATTTT.

The chain has TRBV5-1 and TRBJ1-5; D possibly corresponds to TRBD1 (5 bases). There are 17 residues in the CDR3. V gave up 0 bases and J gave up 7 bases, with 20 bases separating them. CDR1 and CDR2 (germline): SGHRS, YFSETQ. CDR3 DNA sequence: TGCGCCAGCAGCTTGGACTGGCTTTGGGCAGGGAACCAGCCCCAGCATTTT. This gives the protein CASSLDWLWAGNQPQHF.

On this clone itself: A junction boundary mismatches the germline segment, possibly from a read error. The J gene is TRBJ1-5, the V gene TRBV29-1; 8 bases are shared with TRBD1. Looked up from germline, CDR1 is SQVTM and CDR2 is ANQGSEA. This CDR3 contains 13 residues. CDR3 bases: TGCAGCGTTTCCCCAGGGGGCAAACAGCCCCAGCATTTT. Translation: CSVSPGGKQPQHF.

The chain has TRBV12-3 or TRBV12-4 and TRBJ1-6; perhaps TRBD1 as D (5 bases). Trimming shortened V by 3 bases and J by 10 bases, and 7 bases separated the two germline ends. CDR3 length equals 12 residues. CDR3 protein: CASSLGGSPLHF. The CDR3 coding sequence is TGTGCCAGCAGTTTGGGGGGATCACCCCTCCACTTT.

V and J are TRBV6-6 and TRBJ1-3, with 7 bases identical to TRBD1. The CDR3 is made up of 14 amino acids. In germline, CDR1 is MNHNY, CDR2 SVGAGI (reference sequence). V shed 7 bases and J 4 bases; nucleotides not matched to a gene: 7. Here the CDR3 reads CASTTTGSGNTIYF. The CDR3 coding sequence is TGTGCCAGCACCACGACAGGGTCCGGAAACACCATATATTTT.

The V and J genes are TRBV21-1 and TRBJ2-7; the DNA was not compared with TRBD1, the D call given in the table. TRBV21-1 is marked as a pseudogene. This CDR3 contains 15 residues. As DNA, the CDR3 is TGTGCCAGCAGCAAATTCCCGGGACAGGGCTACGAGCAGTACTTC. Translation gives CASSKFPGQGYEQYF.

This chain connects TRBV6-1 to TRBJ2-1, with TRBD1 matching over 8 bases. V was pared by 4 bases and J by 0 bases, with 2 bases of the junction left unmatched. Germline loops: CDR1 MNHNS, CDR2 SASEGT. The CDR3 is made up of 15 amino acids. The CDR3 here is CASSVGQGSYNEQFF. Here the CDR3 DNA reads TGTGCCAGCAGTGTCGGACAGGGCTCCTACAATGAGCAGTTCTTC.

The V gene is TRBV10-1, the J gene TRBJ2-3, with D possibly TRBD2 on 5 matching bases. Germline V gives CDR1 WNHNN, CDR2 SYGVQD (reference sequence). The V and J ends lost 5 bases and 1 base respectively, with 7 bases between them. The CDR3 spans 13 residues. The CDR3, as DNA: TGCGCCAGCAGTCGGACTGGCACAGATACGCAGTATTTT. It translates to CASSRTGTDTQYF.

The chain carries TRBV7-9 and TRBJ1-2; 10 bases map to TRBD1. CDR1 and CDR2 from the germline V gene are SEHNR and FQNEAQ (reference sequence). The V segment lost 0 bases and the J segment 5 bases; nucleotides outside the gene matches: 9. The CDR3 has 17 amino acids. CDR3: CASSLALRTGGMYGYTF. As DNA, the CDR3 is TGTGCCAGCAGCTTAGCCTTGAGGACAGGGGGGATGTATGGCTACACCTTC.

The chain combines TRBV6-6 with TRBJ2-7, with TRBD2 matching 13 bases. The V gene's germline CDR1 is MNHNY and CDR2 SVGAGI (reference sequence). This CDR3 contains 18 residues. V gave up 5 bases and J gave up 0 bases; unmatched junction bases: 10. The CDR3 region is CASSPGQGLAGSSYEQYF. Written as DNA, the CDR3 is TGTGCCAGCAGTCCGGGACAGGGACTAGCGGGGAGCTCCTACGAGCAGTACTTC.

This chain uses TRBV29-1 with TRBJ2-1; TRBD2 agrees at 9 bases. The junction had 1 base not matched to a gene; V was cut back by 1 base and J by 0 bases. Looked up from germline, CDR1 is SQVTM and CDR2 is ANQGSEA. The CDR3 totals 15 residues. The CDR3 protein is CSVEGGRVSYNEQFF. Here the CDR3 DNA reads TGCAGCGTTGAAGGCGGGAGGGTCTCCTACAATGAGCAGTTCTTC.

The chain links TRBV18 to TRBJ1-5; D call uncertain. The CDR3 spans 15 residues. Germline CDR1 reads KGHSH; CDR2 reads LQKENI. Trimming took 2 bases from V and 0 from J, leaving 8 bases between them. The CDR3 loop reads CASSPARHSNQPQHF. CDR3 in DNA: TGTGCCAGCTCACCAGCCAGACATAGCAATCAGCCCCAGCATTTT. The entire variable domain, with the rest obtained from reference TRBV18 and TRBJ1-5, is as follows: NAGVMQNPRHLVRRRGQEARLRCSPMKGHSHVYWYRQLPEEGLKFMVYLQKENIIDESGMPKERFSAEFPKEGPSILRIQQVVRGDSAAYFCASSPARHSNQPQHFGDGTRLSIL.